A single sample is the source of the 10 T cell receptor beta chains below, sequenced in a study of blood T cells in healthy people across ages. It was with a sample-barcoded 5' primer and a J-beta primer mix that a second PCR of roughly 7 to 12 cycles was run. Using its own MiXCR run on the 5' RACE reads, TCRdb lists one record per CDR3 protein. Of roughly 730,000 distinct CDR3 sequences in the sample, roughly three fifths were seen once. Sequencing input: blood. Receptors originate from a man in his forties in good health.

The V call is TRBV25-1, the J call TRBJ2-2, with D unresolved. The CDR3 length is 16 residues. The germline gives CDR1 MGHDK, CDR2 SYGVNS. V shed 1 base and J shed 1 base, with 10 bases lying between them. The CDR3, as DNA: TGTGCCAGCAGTGAATTACGGCAGGAGAACACCGGGGAGCTGTTTTTT. Its protein is CASSELRQENTGELFF.

The chain joins TRBV10-3 to TRBJ2-1; possibly TRBD2 for D (6 bases). This CDR3 has 14 residues. V shed 10 bases and J shed 10 bases, with 23 bases lying between them. Germline CDR1 is ENHRY and CDR2 is SYGVKD. The CDR3 here is CASRSSVSGREQFF. The CDR3 DNA is TGTGCCAGTAGGTCTAGCGTGAGTGGGCGCGAGCAGTTCTTC.

The genes are TRBV5-1 and TRBJ2-3; TRBD2 agrees at 7 bases. This CDR3 has 17 residues. V lost 0 bases and J lost 1; bases outside the gene matches: 8. Germline V gene lookup returns CDR1 SGHRS and CDR2 YFSETQ. CDR3 nucleotides: TGCGCCAGCAGCTTGGACCGAGGACTAGGGGGCACAGATACGCAGTATTTT. It yields the protein CASSLDRGLGGTDTQYF.

This clonotype was counted between two and nine times. This rearrangement joins TRBV6-5 to TRBJ2-7; 7 bases are a match to TRBD2. Germline assignment: CDR1 MNHEY and CDR2 SVGAGI. Trimming took 0 bases from V and 0 from J; bases not matched to a gene: 5. CDR3 size: 16 residues. CDR3 residues: CASSYSPGLSSYEQYF. CDR3 DNA sequence: TGTGCCAGCAGTTACTCCCCGGGACTAAGCTCCTACGAGCAGTACTTC.

The J gene is TRBJ2-7, the V gene TRBV5-1; D remains unclear. Germline values: CDR1 SGHRS, CDR2 YFSETQ. CDR3 length: 14 residues. V lost 4 bases and J lost 3, with 14 bases in between. CDR3 bases: TGCGCCAGCAGCCCCCTTGAGAGTCGCTACGAGCAGTACTTC. This sequence encodes CASSPLESRYEQYF.

This clonotype was recorded a few times. V gene TRBV4-2 combines with J gene TRBJ2-4; D unresolved. TRBJ2-7 matches the DNA end more closely, so the J call is doubtful. The length of the CDR3 is 11 residues. Germline V gene data show CDR1 as LGHNA and CDR2 as YNFKEQ. The CDR3 here is CASSHRNEQYF. CDR3 sequence (DNA): TGTGCCAGCAGCCATCGAAACGAGCAGTACTTC.

The chain is built from TRBV9 and TRBJ2-1; 8 nucleotides align to TRBD1. Germline V gene lookup returns CDR1 SGDLS and CDR2 YYNGEE. The CDR3 loop spans 16 amino acids. J gave up 9 bases and V 0 bases, and 11 bases lay outside the gene matches. This CDR3 reads CASSVVRTGPKGEQFF. The CDR3 nucleotides read TGTGCCAGCAGCGTAGTAAGGACAGGGCCTAAAGGTGAGCAGTTCTTC.

The chain employs TRBV7-6 and TRBJ2-3; D is possibly TRBD1 or TRBD2 (5 bases each). Germline CDR1 is SGHVS and CDR2 is FNYEAQ. The CDR3 loop spans 13 amino acids. Trimming took 5 bases from V and 5 from J, leaving 11 bases between them. CDR3 loop: CASSPARGDTQYF. CDR3 nucleotide sequence: TGTGCCAGCAGCCCAGCGAGGGGAGATACGCAGTATTTT.

V is TRBV21-1 and J is TRBJ2-7. TRBV21-1 is shown as a pseudogene. The CDR3 sequence is 16 residues long. This CDR3 reads CASSKVATILAYEQYF. In DNA form, the CDR3 reads TGTGCCAGCAGCAAAGTGGCGACGATCTTGGCCTACGAGCAGTACTTC.

In nucleotides, the CDR3 is TGTGCCAGCTCACCTGGACAGAACCTAGCCACAGATACGCAGTATTTT. Its translation is CASSPGQNLATDTQYF. This chain links TRBV18 with TRBJ2-3; possibly TRBD1 for D (6 bases). Germline CDR1 reads KGHSH; CDR2 reads LQKENI. The CDR3 loop spans 16 amino acids. Trimming stripped 3 bases from V and 2 bases from J, with 15 bases between.